What follows are 23 T cell receptor beta chains derived from one specimen sequenced in a study of cytomegalovirus exposure and HLA in healthy donors. Libraries were prepared by immunoSEQ multiplex PCR; TCRdb keeps only in-frame clonotypes and omits some of them. The sample records around 400,000 clones, more than 80% being singletons. Specimen: PBMCs. The receptors were sampled from a woman in her late teens or twenties in good health and CMV-seronegative.

This chain uses TRBV29-1 with TRBJ2-1, with TRBD2 identical over 16 bases. Looked up from germline, CDR1 is SQVTM and CDR2 is ANQGSEA. CDR3 size: 15 residues. V was clipped by 4 bases and J by 14 bases; unmatched bases: 11. The CDR3 DNA follows: TGCAGCGTTGTTTTGGGCGGGACTAGCGGGAGGGACGAGTTCTTC. The encoded protein is CSVVLGGTSGRDEFF.

V and J are TRBV6-6 and TRBJ1-3; D uncertain. V was cut by 5 bases and J by 0 bases, with 14 bases left in between. The CDR3 length is 16 residues. Per germline, CDR1 MNHNY and CDR2 SVGAGI (reference sequence). CDR3 coding DNA: TGTGCCAGCAGTGGCTGGAACAGCCTCTCTGGAAACACCATATATTTT. Protein product: CASSGWNSLSGNTIYF.

The J gene is TRBJ2-5, the V gene TRBV2, with D possibly matching TRBD2 (5 bases). This CDR3 has 14 residues. V dropped 2 bases and J dropped 5 bases, with 12 bases sitting between them. Germline loops: CDR1 SNHLY, CDR2 FYNNEI. For the CDR3, the DNA is TGTGCCAGCAGTGAAAGAGAGGGATGGGAGACCCAGTACTTC. Translation: CASSEREGWETQYF.

The chain couples TRBV6-1 to TRBJ2-5; 9 bases agree with TRBD2. Unmatched junction bases numbered 5, after V lost 5 bases and J lost 4 bases. The CDR3 totals 14 residues. CDR1 and CDR2 from the germline V gene are MNHNS and SASEGT. The CDR3 DNA sequence: TGTGCCAGCAGTTCCCCGGGACTAGCAGAGACCCAGTACTTC. Its translation is CASSSPGLAETQYF.

V usage is TRBV6-4 and J usage is TRBJ2-5, with TRBD2 matching 7 bases. This CDR3 has 15 residues. The V segment lost 3 bases and the J segment 2 bases; nucleotides outside the gene matches: 6. In germline, CDR1 is MRHNA, CDR2 SNTAGT. The CDR3: CASSERASGQETQYF. CDR3 bases: TGTGCCAGCAGTGAGCGGGCTAGCGGACAAGAGACCCAGTACTTC.

The chain has TRBV5-1 and TRBJ1-2; TRBD1 is a possible D gene (5 bases). The V and J ends lost 4 bases and 7 bases respectively, with 17 bases between them. The CDR3 consists of 14 residues. Germline values: CDR1 SGHRS, CDR2 YFSETQ. CDR3 DNA sequence: TGCGCCAGCAGCCACCAGGTCGGGAGGGGTGGCTACACCTTC. This translates into CASSHQVGRGGYTF.

This clone was counted between two and nine times. This chain uses TRBV19 with TRBJ1-6, with D perhaps TRBD1 (6 bases). The CDR3 spans 14 residues. V was cut by 7 bases and J by 6 bases, with 13 bases left in between. Germline CDR1 LNHDA, CDR2 SQIVND (reference sequence). CDR3 DNA sequence: TGTGCCAGTAATGGGGGCAGACTTAATTCACCCCTCCACTTT. It specifies CASNGGRLNSPLHF.

The chain has TRBV28 and TRBJ2-7, with a possible D match to TRBD2 (6 bases). Trimming shortened V by 2 bases and J by 4 bases, and 9 bases separated the two germline ends. The germline gives CDR1 MDHEN, CDR2 SYDVKM. The CDR3 totals 13 residues. CDR3 amino acids: CASSLLEGYEQYF. The CDR3 region has the DNA TGTGCCAGCAGTTTACTGGAGGGATACGAGCAGTACTTC. Drawing the rest from reference TRBV28 and TRBJ2-7, the complete variable domain is DVKVTQSSRYLVKRTGEKVFLECVQDMDHENMFWYRQDPGLGLRLIYFSYDVKMKEKGDIPEGYSVSREKKERFSLILESASTNQTSMYLCASSLLEGYEQYFGPGTRLTVT.

This chain links TRBV2 with TRBJ2-1, with TRBD1 matching over 7 bases. Germline CDR1 reads SNHLY; CDR2 reads FYNNEI. The CDR3 runs 15 residues. Trimming took 6 bases from V and 5 from J; bases not matched to a gene: 10. CDR3 region: CASRLATGTDNEQFF. CDR3 DNA sequence: TGTGCCAGCAGACTCGCAACCGGGACAGACAATGAGCAGTTCTTC.

V usage is TRBV27 and J usage is TRBJ2-2, with D unresolved. The CDR3 is made up of 12 amino acids. Trimming took 3 bases from V and 7 from J, leaving 6 bases between them. Germline lookup yields CDR1 MNHEY and CDR2 SMNVEV (reference sequence). The CDR3 sequence is CASSFYFGELFF. The CDR3 DNA sequence: TGTGCCAGCAGTTTCTACTTCGGGGAGCTGTTTTTT.

The chain is built from TRBV15 and TRBJ1-6, with 7 bases lining up with TRBD1. V dropped 0 bases and J dropped 0; count of bases not matched to a gene: 2. The CDR3 length is 17 residues. In germline, CDR1 is LNHNV, CDR2 YYDKDF (reference sequence). In DNA form, the CDR3 reads TGTGCCACCAGCAGAGACTGGGACAGCTCCTATAATTCACCCCTCCACTTT. Amino acid sequence: CATSRDWDSSYNSPLHF. The full variable domain, its missing parts supplied by reference TRBV15 and TRBJ1-6, is DAMVIQNPRYQVTQFGKPVTLSCSQTLNHNVMYWYQQKSSQAPKLLFHYYDKDFNNEADTPDNFQSRRPNTSFCFLDIRSPGLGDTAMYLCATSRDWDSSYNSPLHFGNGTRLTVT.

The chain combines TRBV6-4 with TRBJ2-3; 9 bases fit TRBD2. The V and J ends lost 4 bases and 4 bases, in that order; junction bases with no gene match: 6. The germline V gene has CDR1 MRHNA and CDR2 SNTAGT. This CDR3 has 15 residues. CDR3 sequence: CASSVAGAPADTQYF. For the CDR3, the DNA is TGTGCCAGCAGTGTAGCGGGAGCTCCTGCAGATACGCAGTATTTT.

V and J are TRBV15 and TRBJ1-5; TRBD1 agrees at 8 bases. V shed 3 bases and J 0 bases; nucleotides not matched to a gene: 4. Germline V gene data show CDR1 as LNHNV and CDR2 as YYDKDF (reference sequence). This CDR3 spans 16 amino acids. For the CDR3, the DNA is TGTGCCACCAGCAGGGGAGACAGGGGTAGCAATCAGCCCCAGCATTTT. The encoded protein is CATSRGDRGSNQPQHF. Together with reference TRBV15 and TRBJ1-5, the CDR3 gives the full variable domain: DAMVIQNPRYQVTQFGKPVTLSCSQTLNHNVMYWYQQKSSQAPKLLFHYYDKDFNNEADTPDNFQSRRPNTSFCFLDIRSPGLGDTAMYLCATSRGDRGSNQPQHFGDGTRLSIL.

The genes are TRBV18 and TRBJ1-3; D perhaps matches TRBD1 (6 bases). The V end lost 3 bases, the J end lost 2 bases, and 17 bases lay between the germline ends. The CDR3 has 17 residues. Per germline, CDR1 KGHSH and CDR2 LQKENI. CDR3 residues: CASSPGFGRGTGNTIYF. The CDR3 DNA reads as TGTGCCAGCTCACCGGGGTTCGGCAGGGGCACTGGAAACACCATATATTTT.

The chain joins TRBV5-1 to TRBJ2-1; a possible D gene is TRBD1 (6 bases). The CDR3 has 16 residues. V shed 0 bases and J shed 1 base, with 11 bases lying between them. The V gene's germline CDR1 is SGHRS and CDR2 YFSETQ. The CDR3 nucleotides are TGCGCCAGCAGCTTGGCGGGGACAAGGTCCTACAATGAGCAGTTCTTC. This gives the protein CASSLAGTRSYNEQFF.

Concerning this clone itself: Other nucleotide sequences from this sample produce the same CDR3. The CDR3 bases are TGCGCCAGCAGCTTGACTAGCGGGGCCTACAATGAGCAGTTCTTC. Its protein product is CASSLTSGAYNEQFF. The gene calls are TRBV5-1 and TRBJ2-1; TRBD2 agrees at 10 bases. Looked up from germline, CDR1 is SGHRS and CDR2 is YFSETQ. Germline trimming cut 1 base from V and 2 bases from J; bases unmatched to any gene: 0. The CDR3 has 15 residues.

The chain has TRBV10-1 and TRBJ2-3, with TRBD2 matching over 8 bases. The germline V gene has CDR1 WNHNN and CDR2 SYGVQD (reference sequence). The CDR3 runs to 14 residues. The V and J ends lost 4 bases and 2 bases, in that order; junction bases with no gene match: 2. The CDR3 reads CASSGGLATDTQYF. The CDR3 nucleotides are TGCGCCAGCAGTGGAGGACTAGCCACAGATACGCAGTATTTT.

This clone was seen a handful of times. V and J are TRBV11-1 and TRBJ2-1, with D possibly TRBD2 on 7 matching bases. The CDR3 is 15 residues long. Trimming removed 4 bases from V and 8 bases from J, with 18 bases in between. Germline values: CDR1 SGHAT, CDR2 FQDESV (reference sequence). CDR3 DNA: TGTGCCAGCAGCTGGGGGGCGGGAGCTTGGGATGAGCAGTTCTTC. It yields the protein CASSWGAGAWDEQFF.

The V gene is TRBV28, the J gene TRBJ2-2; 8 nucleotides agree with TRBD1. V shed 2 bases and J 7 bases; nucleotides not matched to a gene: 12. CDR1 is MDHEN, CDR2 SYDVKM, per germline. This CDR3 spans 17 amino acids. The CDR3 reads CASSLPRGRAHGGELFF. The CDR3 DNA reads TGTGCCAGCAGTTTACCCAGGGGGCGAGCTCACGGCGGGGAGCTGTTTTTT.

This chain connects TRBV7-2 to TRBJ2-7; TRBD2 matches 9 bases. Germline CDR1 SGHTA, CDR2 FQGNSA. V was pared by 1 base and J by 6 bases, with 1 base of the junction left unmatched. This CDR3 is 13 amino acids long. The CDR3 bases are TGTGCCAGCAGCTTAGGGGGACTAGCCGAGCAGTACTTC. It translates to CASSLGGLAEQYF.

The chain recombines TRBV9 with TRBJ1-1, with a possible D match to TRBD1 (6 bases). CDR3 size: 14 residues. Trimming took 3 bases from V and 2 from J, leaving 11 bases between them. CDR1 and CDR2 from the germline V gene are SGDLS and YYNGEE. CDR3 region: CASSAGHLNTEAFF. DNA of the CDR3: TGTGCCAGCAGCGCGGGACACCTAAACACTGAAGCTTTCTTT.

The gene calls are TRBV27 and TRBJ1-2; D is unresolved. The CDR3 spans 17 residues. Germline CDR1 and CDR2: MNHEY and SMNVEV (reference sequence). The V end was cut by 3 bases, the J end by 4 bases, with 21 bases between. The CDR3 is CASSLVYLNARGYGYTF. The CDR3 region has the DNA TGTGCCAGCAGTTTGGTGTACCTCAATGCGCGAGGCTATGGCTACACCTTC.

The V call is TRBV30, the J call TRBJ1-1; D remains unclear. Looked up from germline, CDR1 is GTSNPN and CDR2 is SVGIG (reference sequence). V lost 0 bases and J 5 bases, leaving 16 bases between the germline ends. The CDR3 runs to 15 residues. The CDR3 nucleotides read TGTGCCTGGAGTGTACGTATGGGCCCGGGGACTGAAGCTTTCTTT. It is translated as CAWSVRMGPGTEAFF. Using reference TRBV30 and TRBJ1-1 for the parts outside the CDR3, the full variable domain is SQTIHQWPATLVQPVGSPLSLECTVEGTSNPNLYWYRQAAGRGLQLLFYSVGIGQISSEVPQNLSASRPQDRQFILSSKKLLLSDSGFYLCAWSVRMGPGTEAFFGQGTRLTVV.